These T cell receptor beta chains were read from a single sample in a study of identical twins. Using its own MiXCR run on the 5' RACE reads, TCRdb lists one record per CDR3 protein. In the table there are roughly 480,000 distinct CDR3 sequences, less than 25% of which are singletons. The same sample was also used in a study of T cells expressing NK-cell markers.

The sequenced sample consisted of CD4+ T cells sorted from blood. The receptors come from a woman younger than 30 in good health. CDR3s leave out the opening cysteine and the closing phenylalanine or tryptophan. Clone size, where shown, is once, few, many, or a class for clones that have expanded.

j_gene | abundance | v_gene | CDR3aa
TRBJ2-1 | . | TRBV10-3 | AISEGVNEQF
TRBJ1-2 | . | TRBV29-1 | KVRGFPYGYT
TRBJ1-1 | . | TRBV6-5 | ASSSRQAGAF
TRBJ2-2 | . | TRBV10-3 | ATGTGADGELF
TRBJ2-2 | . | TRBV7-7 | ASSPSRRSNTGELF
TRBJ2-7 | . | TRBV10-3 | AISATASEQY
TRBJ2-1 | once | TRBV30 | AWADTYNEQF
TRBJ2-3 | . | TRBV20-1 | SARDGVINTQY
TRBJ2-7 | . | TRBV20-1 | SARIAGVYEQY
TRBJ2-7 | . | TRBV5-1 | ASKRQGNSYEQY
TRBJ2-7 | . | TRBV5-1 | ASSLLGEAYEQY
TRBJ1-2 | . | TRBV13 | ASSDRGQYVGYT
TRBJ2-4 | . | TRBV30 | AWTSGVTGGADIQY
TRBJ2-7 | few | TRBV5-1 | ASSSGVDYEQY
TRBJ2-3 | . | TRBV20-1 | SARGASFTDTQY
TRBJ1-3 | once | TRBV7-2 | ASSSGPRNTIY
TRBJ2-1 | . | TRBV6-2/TRBV6-3 | ASSRRPSGTYNEQF
TRBJ2-3 | . | TRBV12-3/TRBV12-4 | ASGIGDTQY
TRBJ2-7 | few | TRBV3-1 | ASSQGGHGTEQY
TRBJ2-5 | . | TRBV20-1 | SARGLEGGPRETQY
TRBJ1-6 | few | TRBV20-1 | SARDALRDSPLH
TRBJ1-1 | few | TRBV28 | ASRGFGGTEAF
TRBJ1-1 | few | TRBV11-3 | ASSQDTEAF
TRBJ2-3 | . | TRBV4-3 | ASSQGWTGDTQY
TRBJ2-1 | . | TRBV20-1 | FLGTGADYEQF
TRBJ2-3 | . | TRBV11-1 | ASSSWTGIDTQY
TRBJ1-4 | . | TRBV7-2 | ASSPRELATNEKLF
TRBJ2-4 | . | TRBV5-1 | ASSFTGGWDIQY
TRBJ2-3 | few | TRBV5-1 | ASSSRGLTDTQY
TRBJ2-3 | many | TRBV10-2 | ASSPNLDTQY
TRBJ2-7 | few | TRBV27 | ASTQFLRGAYEQY
TRBJ1-2 | few | TRBV20-1 | SARDDGQGRIGYT
TRBJ2-7 | . | TRBV6-1 | ASRQGFEQY
TRBJ2-2 | few | TRBV6-1 | ASLGQGGAGELF
TRBJ2-3 | . | TRBV20-1 | SARVEGYTDTQY
TRBJ2-5 | few | TRBV6-1 | ASSPTPETQY
TRBJ1-1 | few | TRBV6-5 | ASSYWQGNTEAF
TRBJ2-3 | few | TRBV20-1 | SARGGDSTDTQY
TRBJ2-1 | . | TRBV7-9 | ASSLREAGGNNEQF
TRBJ2-7 | . | TRBV7-2 | ASSLLAGIPYEQY
TRBJ2-5 | . | TRBV29-1 | SVLEGGEETQY
TRBJ2-3 | . | TRBV4-3 | ASSQGPSSERPTDTQY
TRBJ2-2 | . | TRBV5-5 | ASSLPRTTGELF